The 9 T cell receptor beta chains listed next were all sequenced from one sample in a study of blood T cell repertoires in COVID-19. Profiled with immunoSEQ multiplex PCR; TCRdb holds only in-frame clones, not every one. The data hold about 40,000 clones, with over 75% observed a single time. The source material was peripheral blood. These receptor sequences come from a man aged 60 to 75 with active COVID-19.

The J gene is TRBJ2-3, the V gene TRBV7-9; TRBD1 matches at 11 bases. J was trimmed by 3 bases and V by 4 bases; bases with no gene match: 9. This CDR3 is built from 17 residues. Germline V lookup: CDR1 SEHNR, CDR2 FQNEAQ (reference sequence). CDR3 sequence (DNA): TGTGCCAGCAGCTCCCCCCCGGGACAGGGGGGAACAGATACGCAGTATTTT. Encoded protein: CASSSPPGQGGTDTQYF.

The V gene is TRBV7-6, the J gene TRBJ1-4, with TRBD1 identical over 7 bases. This CDR3 region has 15 residues. Trimming at V came to 4 bases and at J to 5 bases, leaving 7 bases not matched to a gene. Germline CDR1 is SGHVS and CDR2 is FNYEAQ. The CDR3 region has the DNA TGTGCCAGCAGCTCAGCAGGGACAGTGAATGAAAAACTGTTTTTT. Its translation: CASSSAGTVNEKLFF.

This clone was seen only a few times. The genes are TRBV21-1 and TRBJ2-7; the table's TRBD2 call for D was not verified on the DNA. TRBV21-1 is labeled a pseudogene. CDR3 size: 13 residues. CDR3 in DNA: TGTGCCAGCAGCAAAGCTACCATTTTCTATCGGTACTTC. It encodes CASSKATIFYRYF.

V is TRBV5-1 and J is TRBJ1-1, with 8 nucleotides matching TRBD1. V lost 0 bases to trimming and J lost 7 bases; unmatched junction nucleotides: 11. This CDR3 has 16 amino acids. Germline CDR1 SGHRS, CDR2 YFSETQ. The chain's CDR3 is CASSLAPGQELGEAFF. CDR3 nucleotides: TGCGCCAGCAGCTTGGCCCCGGGACAGGAATTGGGTGAAGCTTTCTTT.

This clone showed up just once. The chain has TRBV24-1 and TRBJ1-1; TRBD1 matches at 7 bases. This CDR3 is built from 15 residues. Germline V gene lookup returns CDR1 KGHDR and CDR2 SFDVKD. The V segment lost 9 bases and the J segment 3 bases; nucleotides outside the gene matches: 12. DNA of the CDR3: TGTGCCACCCGATCGACAGGGCGTCTACACACTGAAGCTTTCTTT. Translated: CATRSTGRLHTEAFF.

On this clone itself: An end of the junction differs from the germline gene, which may be a read error. V usage is TRBV7-9 and J usage is TRBJ1-5; D possibly corresponds to TRBD1 (5 bases). The CDR3 extends over 12 amino acids. Germline loops: CDR1 SEHNR, CDR2 FQNEAQ (reference sequence). The CDR3 DNA follows: TGTGCCAGCAGCTCTCTTGAGGATGTACAGGATTTT. This gives the protein CASSSLEDVQDF.

The rearrangement joins TRBV5-6 to TRBJ2-7; 9 nucleotides match TRBD1. The CDR3 totals 15 residues. V shed 2 bases, J shed 3 bases, and the junction held 6 bases outside the gene matches. The germline V gene has CDR1 SGHDT and CDR2 YYEEEE. The CDR3 loop reads CASSFWDREFYEQYF. CDR3 nucleotides: TGTGCCAGCAGCTTCTGGGACAGGGAATTCTACGAGCAGTACTTC.

This clone has only one observation. The rearrangement joins TRBV12-3 or TRBV12-4 to TRBJ2-7, with D possibly matching TRBD1 (6 bases). The ends were cut back, 5 bases at V and 4 bases at J, with 12 bases in the middle. The length of the CDR3 is 13 residues. CDR3 in amino acids: CASSPGGLYEQYF. The CDR3 region has the DNA TGTGCCAGCAGTCCTGGGGGCCTATACGAGCAGTACTTC.

Written as DNA, the CDR3 is TGTGCCATCAGTGAGTCCTCTAGCGGGAGCGGCACCGGGGAGCTGTTTTTT. Its translation: CAISESSSGSGTGELFF. V gene TRBV10-3 combines with J gene TRBJ2-2; 10 positions agree with TRBD2. The germline gives CDR1 ENHRY, CDR2 SYGVKD. CDR3 size: 17 residues. J lost 4 bases, V lost 0 bases, and 5 bases had no gene match.